The rows below give T cell receptor beta chains drawn from one sample of a study of shared T cell receptors in the human thymus. Produced via immunoSEQ multiplex PCR; TCRdb's table is partial and in-frame only. The data hold hundreds of thousands of clones, with around 78% observed a single time. In addition, the sample was reused for a study of human thymus T cells.

Material for sequencing was thymocytes. These receptors were taken from a boy under three years old with a congenital heart defect. Both conserved end residues are part of each CDR3. Each record gives: D gene, J gene, clone size, V gene, CDR3 protein, CDR3 DNA. A D gene is named only where the DNA matches it firmly. Rows give clone size only sometimes, using once, few, many, or a class for an expanded clone.

D: NA; J: TRBJ1-2; size: NA; V: TRBV30; CDR3: CAWNSAGQGTLYGYTF; DNA: TGTGCCTGGAACTCAGCTGGGCAGGGAACTCTTTATGGCTACACCTTC
D: TRBD2; J: TRBJ2-1; size: NA; V: TRBV7-9; CDR3: CASSRLGLAGPGNEQFF; DNA: TGTGCCAGCAGCCGACTGGGACTAGCGGGACCGGGTAATGAGCAGTTCTTC
D: TRBD2; J: TRBJ2-7; size: NA; V: TRBV7-9; CDR3: CASSLNPPSGSRSGEQYF; DNA: TGTGCCAGCAGCTTAAATCCGCCTAGCGGGAGCCGCAGCGGCGAGCAGTACTTC
D: TRBD1; J: TRBJ1-1; size: NA; V: TRBV19; CDR3: CASKGDRGLEAFF; DNA: TGTGCCTCCAAGGGGGACAGGGGACTTGAAGCTTTCTTT
D: NA; J: TRBJ1-1; size: NA; V: TRBV7-9; CDR3: CASSREGERTEAFF; DNA: TGTGCCAGCAGCCGGGAGGGAGAGAGGACTGAAGCTTTCTTT
D: NA; J: TRBJ2-7; size: NA; V: TRBV4-1; CDR3: CASSQVRAEGEQYF; DNA: TGCGCCAGCAGCCAAGTCCGAGCCGAGGGCGAGCAGTACTTC
D: TRBD2; J: TRBJ2-7; size: NA; V: TRBV11-3; CDR3: CASSHNRGSMYEQYF; DNA: TGTGCCAGCAGCCACAACCGCGGGAGCATGTACGAGCAGTACTTC
D: NA; J: TRBJ1-1; size: NA; V: TRBV11-3; CDR3: CASSLGRGVAEAFF; DNA: TGTGCCAGCAGCTTGGGGCGAGGAGTGGCTGAAGCTTTCTTT
D: NA; J: TRBJ1-5; size: NA; V: TRBV4-3; CDR3: CASSQDWGRSDQPQHF; DNA: TGCGCCAGCAGCCAAGATTGGGGGCGCAGTGATCAGCCCCAGCATTTT
D: NA; J: TRBJ1-5; size: NA; V: TRBV6-6; CDR3: CASSQKGRESNQPQHF; DNA: TGTGCCAGCAGCCAAAAAGGTAGGGAGAGCAATCAGCCCCAGCATTTT
D: TRBD2; J: TRBJ2-7; size: NA; V: TRBV28; CDR3: CASRFWASGRAPYEQYF; DNA: TGTGCCAGCAGGTTTTGGGCTAGCGGGAGGGCACCCTACGAGCAGTACTTC
D: TRBD2; J: TRBJ2-5; size: few; V: TRBV15; CDR3: CATSRNGLAHFQETQYF; DNA: TGTGCCACCAGCAGAAACGGACTAGCGCACTTTCAAGAGACCCAGTACTTC
D: NA; J: TRBJ1-2; size: NA; V: TRBV11-2; CDR3: CASTPRGAGYGYTF; DNA: TGTGCCAGCACCCCGCGGGGGGCGGGATATGGCTACACCTTC
D: NA; J: TRBJ1-1; size: NA; V: TRBV5-5; CDR3: CASSPHGGVIEAFF; DNA: TGTGCCAGCAGCCCACATGGGGGGGTTATTGAAGCTTTCTTT
D: TRBD2; J: TRBJ2-7; size: NA; V: TRBV12-5; CDR3: CASGREGSYEQYF; DNA: TGTGCTAGTGGGAGGGAGGGTAGTTACGAGCAGTACTTC
D: TRBD1; J: TRBJ1-1; size: NA; V: TRBV5-6; CDR3: CASSSDRVTDTEAFF; DNA: TGTGCCAGCAGCAGTGACAGGGTAACGGACACTGAAGCTTTCTTT
D: NA; J: TRBJ2-7; size: NA; V: TRBV18; CDR3: CASSPNPGQDYEQYF; DNA: TGTGCCAGCTCGCCGAATCCGGGACAAGACTACGAGCAGTACTTC
D: NA; J: TRBJ1-2; size: NA; V: TRBV5-4; CDR3: CASSGGGHTNYGYTF; DNA: TGTGCCAGCAGCGGTGGGGGACATACCAACTATGGCTACACCTTC
D: NA; J: TRBJ2-3; size: NA; V: TRBV4-3; CDR3: CASSQRYSTDTQYF; DNA: TGCGCCAGCAGCCAGCGGTATAGCACAGATACGCAGTATTTT
D: NA; J: TRBJ1-1; size: few; V: TRBV5-5; CDR3: CASSFGHKGTEAFF; DNA: TGTGCCAGCAGCTTTGGCCATAAGGGGACTGAAGCTTTCTTT
D: NA; J: TRBJ1-2; size: NA; V: TRBV5-1; CDR3: CASRAPGRDSSINYGYTF; DNA: TGCGCCAGCAGGGCCCCCGGCCGAGACAGCTCGATCAACTATGGCTACACCTTC
D: NA; J: TRBJ2-1; size: NA; V: TRBV5-1; CDR3: CASSLDGSSYNEQFF; DNA: TGCGCCAGCAGCTTGGATGGTAGCTCCTACAATGAGCAGTTCTTC
D: NA; J: TRBJ1-1; size: NA; V: TRBV5-6; CDR3: CASSLAGVGTEAFF; DNA: TGTGCCAGCAGCTTGGCCGGGGTTGGGACTGAAGCTTTCTTT
D: TRBD1; J: TRBJ2-6; size: few; V: TRBV7-6; CDR3: CASRQGAAGANVLTF; DNA: TGTGCCTCCAGACAGGGGGCGGCTGGGGCCAACGTCCTGACTTTC
D: NA; J: TRBJ2-7; size: NA; V: TRBV11-3; CDR3: CASTLSYEQYF; DNA: TGTGCCAGCACTCTTTCCTACGAGCAGTACTTC
D: NA; J: TRBJ2-3; size: NA; V: TRBV4-3; CDR3: CASSQESGGTDTQYF; DNA: TGCGCCAGCAGCCAAGAGAGCGGAGGGACAGATACGCAGTATTTT
D: NA; J: TRBJ1-1; size: NA; V: TRBV27; CDR3: CASSSQGDLLAEAFF; DNA: TGTGCCAGCAGTTCACAAGGGGACTTGTTGGCTGAAGCTTTCTTT